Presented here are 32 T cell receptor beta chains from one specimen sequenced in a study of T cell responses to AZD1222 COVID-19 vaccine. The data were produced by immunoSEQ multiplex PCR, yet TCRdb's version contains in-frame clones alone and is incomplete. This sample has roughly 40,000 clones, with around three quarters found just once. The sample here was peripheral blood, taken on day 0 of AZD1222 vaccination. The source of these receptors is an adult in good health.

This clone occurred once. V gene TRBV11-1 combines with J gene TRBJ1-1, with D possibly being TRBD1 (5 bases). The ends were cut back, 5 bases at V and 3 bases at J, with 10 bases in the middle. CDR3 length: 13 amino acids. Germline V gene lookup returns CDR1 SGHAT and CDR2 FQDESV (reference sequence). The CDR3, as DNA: TGTGCCAGCAGCCCCGGGGGAGACACTGAAGCTTTCTTT. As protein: CASSPGGDTEAFF. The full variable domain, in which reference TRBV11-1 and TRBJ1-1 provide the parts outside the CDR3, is EAEVAQSPRYKITEKSQAVAFWCDPISGHATLYWYRQILGQGPELLVQFQDESVVDDSQLPKDRFSAERLKGVDSTLKIQPAELGDSAMYLCASSPGGDTEAFFGQGTRLTVV.

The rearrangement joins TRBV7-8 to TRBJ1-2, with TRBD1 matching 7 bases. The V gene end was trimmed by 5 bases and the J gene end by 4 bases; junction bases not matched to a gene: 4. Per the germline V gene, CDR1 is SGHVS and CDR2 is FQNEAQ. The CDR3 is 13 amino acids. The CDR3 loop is CASSPQGGYGYTF. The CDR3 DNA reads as TGTGCCAGCAGCCCCCAGGGGGGCTATGGCTACACCTTC.

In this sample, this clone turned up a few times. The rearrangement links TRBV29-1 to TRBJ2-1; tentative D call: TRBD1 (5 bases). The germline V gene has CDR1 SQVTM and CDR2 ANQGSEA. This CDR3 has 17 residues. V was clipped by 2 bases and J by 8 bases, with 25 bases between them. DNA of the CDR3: TGCAGCGTTGAAAAAGGCAGGGAAGTTCCTATCATCCATGAGCAGTTCTTC. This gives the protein CSVEKGREVPIIHEQFF.

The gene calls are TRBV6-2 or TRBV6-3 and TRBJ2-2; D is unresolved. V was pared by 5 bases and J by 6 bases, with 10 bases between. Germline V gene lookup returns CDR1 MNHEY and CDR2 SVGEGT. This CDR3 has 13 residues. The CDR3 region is CASSRTWAGELFF. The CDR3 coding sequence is TGTGCCAGCAGTCGAACTTGGGCCGGGGAGCTGTTTTTT.

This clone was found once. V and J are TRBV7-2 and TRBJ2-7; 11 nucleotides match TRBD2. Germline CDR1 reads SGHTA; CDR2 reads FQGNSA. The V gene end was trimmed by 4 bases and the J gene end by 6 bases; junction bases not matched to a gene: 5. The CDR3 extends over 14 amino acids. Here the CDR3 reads CASSSYSGGAEQYF. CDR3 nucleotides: TGTGCCAGCAGCTCATATAGCGGGGGGGCCGAGCAGTACTTC.

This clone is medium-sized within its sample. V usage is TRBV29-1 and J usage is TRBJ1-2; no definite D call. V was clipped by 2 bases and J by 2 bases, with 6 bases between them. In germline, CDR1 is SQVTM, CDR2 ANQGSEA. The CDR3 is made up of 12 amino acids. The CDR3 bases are TGCAGCGTTGAATGGCAGAACTATGGCTACACCTTC. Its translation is CSVEWQNYGYTF. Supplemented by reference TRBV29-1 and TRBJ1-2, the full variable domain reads SAVISQKPSRDICQRGTSLTIQCQVDSQVTMMFWYRQQPGQSLTLIATANQGSEATYESGFVIDKFPISRPNLTFSTLTVSNMSPEDSSIYLCSVEWQNYGYTFGSGTRLTVV.

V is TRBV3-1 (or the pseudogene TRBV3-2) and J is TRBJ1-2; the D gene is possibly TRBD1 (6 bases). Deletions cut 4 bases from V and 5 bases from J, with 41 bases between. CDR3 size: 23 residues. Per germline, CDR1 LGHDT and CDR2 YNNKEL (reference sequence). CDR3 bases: TGTGCCAGCAGCCCTTTTATAACAGTCCGGGGGGAACAGGGCATGAGGTTGGGGTATGGCTACACCTTC. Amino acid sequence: CASSPFITVRGEQGMRLGYGYTF.

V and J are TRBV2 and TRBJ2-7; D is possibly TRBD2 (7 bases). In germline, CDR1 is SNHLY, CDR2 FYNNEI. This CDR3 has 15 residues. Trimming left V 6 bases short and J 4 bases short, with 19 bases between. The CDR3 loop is CASSQLGGADYEQYF. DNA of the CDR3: TGTGCCAGCAGCCAATTGGGGGGGGCCGATTACGAGCAGTACTTC.

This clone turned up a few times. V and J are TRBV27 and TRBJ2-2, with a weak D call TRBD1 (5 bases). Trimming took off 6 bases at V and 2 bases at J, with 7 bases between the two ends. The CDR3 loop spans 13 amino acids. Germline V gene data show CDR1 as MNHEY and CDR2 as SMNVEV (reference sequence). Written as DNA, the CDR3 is TGTGCCAGCAGGGGGCCCAACACCGGGGAGCTGTTTTTT. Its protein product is CASRGPNTGELFF.

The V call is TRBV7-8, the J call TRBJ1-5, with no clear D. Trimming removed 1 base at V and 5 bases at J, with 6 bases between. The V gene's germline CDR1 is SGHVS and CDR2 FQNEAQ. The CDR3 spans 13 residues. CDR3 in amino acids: CASSLGRYQPQHF. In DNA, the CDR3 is TGTGCCAGCAGCTTAGGGCGATATCAGCCCCAGCATTTT.

CDR3 DNA sequence: TGTGCCAGCAGTTACGTAAAGGGGAATGAGCAGTTCTTC. Its translation is CASSYVKGNEQFF. The chain has TRBV6-5 and TRBJ2-1; possibly TRBD1 for D (5 bases). Trimming removed 2 bases at V and 7 bases at J, with 9 bases between. CDR1 is MNHEY and CDR2 is SVGAGI in the germline V gene. CDR3 length: 13 residues.

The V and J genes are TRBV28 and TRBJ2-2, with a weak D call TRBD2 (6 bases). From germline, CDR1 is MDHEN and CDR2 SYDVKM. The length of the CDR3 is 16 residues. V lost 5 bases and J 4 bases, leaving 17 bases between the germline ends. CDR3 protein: CASSHIVRGGTGELFF. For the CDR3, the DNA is TGTGCCAGCAGTCATATCGTGAGGGGAGGCACCGGGGAGCTGTTTTTT. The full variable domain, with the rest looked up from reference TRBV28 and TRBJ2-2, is DVKVTQSSRYLVKRTGEKVFLECVQDMDHENMFWYRQDPGLGLRLIYFSYDVKMKEKGDIPEGYSVSREKKERFSLILESASTNQTSMYLCASSHIVRGGTGELFFGEGSRLTVL.

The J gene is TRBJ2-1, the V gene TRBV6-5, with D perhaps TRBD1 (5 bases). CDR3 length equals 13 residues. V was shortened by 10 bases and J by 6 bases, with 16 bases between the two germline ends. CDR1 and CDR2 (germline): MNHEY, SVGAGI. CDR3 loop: CATVMNRGNEQFF. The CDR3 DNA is TGTGCCACCGTGATGAATAGGGGCAATGAGCAGTTCTTC.

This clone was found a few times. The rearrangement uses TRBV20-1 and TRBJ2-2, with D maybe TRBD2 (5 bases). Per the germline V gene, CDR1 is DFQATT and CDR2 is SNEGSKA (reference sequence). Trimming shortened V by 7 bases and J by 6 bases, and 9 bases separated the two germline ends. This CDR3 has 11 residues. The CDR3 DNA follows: TGCAGTGTACCGGGGTCCGGGGAGCTGTTTTTT. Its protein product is CSVPGSGELFF.

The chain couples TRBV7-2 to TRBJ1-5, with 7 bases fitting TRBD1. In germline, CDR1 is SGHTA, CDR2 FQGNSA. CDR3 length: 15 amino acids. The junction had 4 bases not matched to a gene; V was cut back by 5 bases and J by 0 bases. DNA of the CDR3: TGTGCCAGCAGCCTGAGACAGGGTAGCAATCAGCCCCAGCATTTT. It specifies CASSLRQGSNQPQHF.

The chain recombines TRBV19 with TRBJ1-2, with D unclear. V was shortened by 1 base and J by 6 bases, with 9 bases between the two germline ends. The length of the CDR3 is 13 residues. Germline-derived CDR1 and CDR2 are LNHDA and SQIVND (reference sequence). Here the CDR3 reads CASSIGEWDGYTF. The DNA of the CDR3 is TGTGCCAGTAGTATAGGAGAGTGGGATGGCTACACCTTC.

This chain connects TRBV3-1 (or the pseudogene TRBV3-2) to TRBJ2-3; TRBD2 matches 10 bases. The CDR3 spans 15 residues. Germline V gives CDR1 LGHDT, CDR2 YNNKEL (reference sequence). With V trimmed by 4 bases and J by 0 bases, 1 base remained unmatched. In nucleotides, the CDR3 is TGTGCCAGCAGCCCGACTAGCGGGAGCACAGATACGCAGTATTTT. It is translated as CASSPTSGSTDTQYF.

CDR3 nucleotide sequence: TGCGCCAGCAGCTTAAGCGGGGAAACAGATACGCAGTATTTT. It encodes CASSLSGETDTQYF. The chain uses TRBV5-1 and TRBJ2-3; 7 bases fit TRBD2. Trimming took 2 bases from V and 3 from J; bases not matched to a gene: 3. The germline CDR1 and CDR2 sequences are SGHRS and YFSETQ. There are 14 residues in the CDR3. The whole variable domain, remainder taken from reference TRBV5-1 and TRBJ2-3, is KAGVTQTPRYLIKTRGQQVTLSCSPISGHRSVSWYQQTPGQGLQFLFEYFSETQRNKGNFPGRFSGRQFSNSRSEMNVSTLELGDSALYLCASSLSGETDTQYFGPGTRLTVL.

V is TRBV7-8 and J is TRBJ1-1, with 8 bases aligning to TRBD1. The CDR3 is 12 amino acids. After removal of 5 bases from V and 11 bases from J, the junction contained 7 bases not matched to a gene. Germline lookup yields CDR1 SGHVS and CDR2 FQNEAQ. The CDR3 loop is CASSRRTGSAFF. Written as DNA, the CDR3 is TGTGCCAGCAGCAGACGGACAGGGAGTGCTTTCTTT.

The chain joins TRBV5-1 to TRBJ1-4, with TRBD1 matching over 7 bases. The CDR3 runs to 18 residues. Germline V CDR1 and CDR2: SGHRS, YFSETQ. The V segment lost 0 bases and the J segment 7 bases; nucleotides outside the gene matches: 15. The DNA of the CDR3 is TGCGCCAGCAGCTTGGGCCCGGGACAGACTCTTCAGGTTGAAAAACTGTTTTTT. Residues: CASSLGPGQTLQVEKLFF.

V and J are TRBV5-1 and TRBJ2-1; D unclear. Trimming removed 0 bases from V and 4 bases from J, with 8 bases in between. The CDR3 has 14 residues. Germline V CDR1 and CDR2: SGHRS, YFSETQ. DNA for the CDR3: TGCGCCAGCAGCTTGGGGATGAGGTACAATGAGCAGTTCTTC. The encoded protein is CASSLGMRYNEQFF.

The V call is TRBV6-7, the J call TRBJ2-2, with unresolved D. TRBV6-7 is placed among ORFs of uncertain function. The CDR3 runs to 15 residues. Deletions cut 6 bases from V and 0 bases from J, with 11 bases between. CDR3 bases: TGTGCCAGCAGACCCCGGGCCGCGAACACCGGGGAGCTGTTTTTT. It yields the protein CASRPRAANTGELFF.

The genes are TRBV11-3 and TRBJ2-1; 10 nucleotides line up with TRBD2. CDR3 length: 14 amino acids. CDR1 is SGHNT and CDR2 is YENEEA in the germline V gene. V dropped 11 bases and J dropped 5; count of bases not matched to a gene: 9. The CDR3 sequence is CASTLAGEHNEQFF. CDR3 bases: TGTGCCTCCACTCTAGCGGGGGAACACAATGAGCAGTTCTTC.

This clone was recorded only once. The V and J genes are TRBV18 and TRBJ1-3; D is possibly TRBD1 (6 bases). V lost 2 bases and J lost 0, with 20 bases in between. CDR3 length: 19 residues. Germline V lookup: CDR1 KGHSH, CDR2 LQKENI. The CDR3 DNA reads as TGTGCCAGCTCACCAATTTCTAGTGGACAGTCGAGCTCTGGAAACACCATATATTTT. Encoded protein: CASSPISSGQSSSGNTIYF.

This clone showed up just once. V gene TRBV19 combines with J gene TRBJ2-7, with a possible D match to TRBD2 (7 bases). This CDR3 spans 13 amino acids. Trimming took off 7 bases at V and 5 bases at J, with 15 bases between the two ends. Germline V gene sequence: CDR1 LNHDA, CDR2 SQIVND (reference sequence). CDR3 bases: TGTGCCAGTACCGAGGGGGGGGGAAACGAGCAGTACTTC. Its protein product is CASTEGGGNEQYF.

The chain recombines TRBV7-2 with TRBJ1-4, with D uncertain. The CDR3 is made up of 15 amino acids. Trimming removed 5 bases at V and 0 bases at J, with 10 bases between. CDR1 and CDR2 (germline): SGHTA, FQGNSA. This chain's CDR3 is CASSLVRTTNEKLFF. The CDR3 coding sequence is TGTGCCAGCAGCCTCGTGCGGACAACTAATGAAAAACTGTTTTTT. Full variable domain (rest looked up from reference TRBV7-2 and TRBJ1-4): GAGVSQSPSNKVTEKGKDVELRCDPISGHTALYWYRQSLGQGLEFLIYFQGNSAPDKSGLPSDRFSAERTGGSVSTLTIQRTQQEDSAVYLCASSLVRTTNEKLFFGSGTQLSVL.

In nucleotides, the CDR3 is TGTGCCAGTAGTTACCCGGGGAGGGGTCAGCCCCAGCATTTT. Protein: CASSYPGRGQPQHF. The genes are TRBV19 and TRBJ1-5, with D maybe TRBD1 (5 bases). V gave up 5 bases and J gave up 6 bases, with 14 bases separating them. The CDR3 runs 14 residues. In germline, CDR1 is LNHDA, CDR2 SQIVND (reference sequence).

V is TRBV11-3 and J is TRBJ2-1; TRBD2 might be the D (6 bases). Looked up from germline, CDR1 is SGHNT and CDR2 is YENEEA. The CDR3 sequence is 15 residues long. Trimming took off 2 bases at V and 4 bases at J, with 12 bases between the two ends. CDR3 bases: TGTGCCAGCAGCTTATCGTACGGGGGTTACAATGAGCAGTTCTTC. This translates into CASSLSYGGYNEQFF.

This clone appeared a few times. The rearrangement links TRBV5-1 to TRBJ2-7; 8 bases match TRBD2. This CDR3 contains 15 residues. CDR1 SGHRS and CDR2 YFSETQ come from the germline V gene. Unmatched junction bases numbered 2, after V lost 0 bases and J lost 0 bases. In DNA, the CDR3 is TGCGCCAGCAGCTTGGGCAGCGGGAGCTCCTACGAGCAGTACTTC. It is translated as CASSLGSGSSYEQYF.

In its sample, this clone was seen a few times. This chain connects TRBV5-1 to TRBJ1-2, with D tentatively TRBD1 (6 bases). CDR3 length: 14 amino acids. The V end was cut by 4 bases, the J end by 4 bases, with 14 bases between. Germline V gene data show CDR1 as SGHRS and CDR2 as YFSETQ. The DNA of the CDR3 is TGCGCCAGCAGCGCGGGGACAAGGCTCTATGGCTACACCTTC. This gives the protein CASSAGTRLYGYTF.

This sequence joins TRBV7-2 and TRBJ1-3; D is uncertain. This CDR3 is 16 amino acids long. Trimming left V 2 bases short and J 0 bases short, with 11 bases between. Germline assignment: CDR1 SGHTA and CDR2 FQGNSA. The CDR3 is CASSLSTPFSGNTIYF. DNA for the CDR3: TGTGCCAGCAGCTTATCTACACCCTTCTCTGGAAACACCATATATTTT.

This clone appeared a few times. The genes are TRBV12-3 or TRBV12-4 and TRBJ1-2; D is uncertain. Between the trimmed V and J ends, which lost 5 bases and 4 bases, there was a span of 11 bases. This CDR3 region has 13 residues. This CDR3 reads CASSPAATYGYTF. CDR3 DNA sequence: TGTGCCAGCAGTCCCGCGGCTACCTATGGCTACACCTTC.